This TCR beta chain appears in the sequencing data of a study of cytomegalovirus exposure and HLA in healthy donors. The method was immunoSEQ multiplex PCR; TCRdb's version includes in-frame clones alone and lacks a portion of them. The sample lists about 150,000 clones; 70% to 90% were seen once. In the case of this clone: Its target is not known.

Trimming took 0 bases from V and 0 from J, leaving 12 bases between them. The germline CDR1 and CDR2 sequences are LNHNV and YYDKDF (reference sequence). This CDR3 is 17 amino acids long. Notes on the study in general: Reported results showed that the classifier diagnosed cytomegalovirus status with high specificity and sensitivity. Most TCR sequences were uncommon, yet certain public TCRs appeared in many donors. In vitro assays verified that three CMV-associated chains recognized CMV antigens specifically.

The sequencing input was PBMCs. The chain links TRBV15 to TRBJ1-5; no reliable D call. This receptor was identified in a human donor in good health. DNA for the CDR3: TGTGCCACCAGCAGAGATCTAAAACAGTATAGCAATCAGCCCCAGCATTTT. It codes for CATSRDLKQYSNQPQHF. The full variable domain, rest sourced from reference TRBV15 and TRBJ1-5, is DAMVIQNPRYQVTQFGKPVTLSCSQTLNHNVMYWYQQKSSQAPKLLFHYYDKDFNNEADTPDNFQSRRPNTSFCFLDIRSPGLGDTAMYLCATSRDLKQYSNQPQHFGDGTRLSIL.